This TCR beta chain was sequenced during a study of shared clonotypes between healthy human individuals (dated by TCRdb to 2020 to 2022). Context from the whole study: The cohort comprised a couple of women and a few men aged 18 to 49 years. For each donor, three plates each were used for CD4 naive and CD4 memory, two plates were used for CD8 naive, and one plate was used for CD8 memory. To estimate repertoire size and how much clonotype sharing occurs between individuals, the study deeply sequenced the blood TCR repertoires of about five healthy adults. Different laboratories and diverse techniques were used to prepare libraries and sequence TCR repertoires, to increase sequencing depth and limit assay-specific biases. Per donor, leukapheresis produced somewhere between about 0.9 and 9 billion PBMCs.

Trimming accounts for 4 bases at V and 4 bases at J, while the number of junction bases matched to no gene is 10. In the germline V gene, CDR1 corresponds to SGHTA and CDR2 to FQGNSA. The CDR3 covers 17 residues, taking in both the cysteine and the phenylalanine. The read is trimmed to its CDR3 DNA, 51 bases read in frame from base 1. In regard to this clone: Its antigen has not been determined. No much larger clone is present one base from it, and per-base qualities are unavailable.

Using the deep immunoSEQ assay, multiplex PCR amplified TCR CDR3 regions from genomic DNA. For each cell subset, the extracted genomic DNA was distributed evenly across all wells of several immunoSEQ 96-well plates, and each plate served as one replicate. For sorted subsets, 200 to 250 ng genomic DNA, equal to about 30,000 T cell genomes, was loaded into each replicate PCR. Purified libraries were quantified with a Qubit 3.0 fluorometer, sized on a Bioanalyzer 2100, and re-quantified with the KAPA Library Quantification kit. Every immunoSEQ 96-well plate was sequenced on a separate single-read 150-cycle Illumina NextSeq 550 flow cell. In the source study's methods: Because the immunoSEQ output included only junctional sequences and no quality scores, the filtering could not be the same as the filtering used for full-length reads. Sequences were annotated with PyIR, a Python wrapper for IgBLAST v1.9, and V/J genes and CDR3 were assigned using IMGT germline references. Reads with weak V/J assignments (E-value above 1e-6), missing CDR3, stop codons, out-of-frame junctions, or ambiguous translated residues were removed. A V3J clonotype was defined by an identical inferred V gene, J gene, and CDR3 amino acid sequence. The percentage overlap between two repertoires was calculated by dividing the number of shared unique clonotypes by the size of the smaller repertoire. RTK rarefaction, the Chao1 estimator, and Recon v2.1 estimates of unobserved clonotypes were used to assess repertoire richness. OLGA was used to compute generation probabilities for all TCRbeta clonotypes that the gDNA method yielded from a few donors. In its TCRdb copy, this immuneACCESS table keeps in-frame sequences only and misses some clones. Where compared with another copy, unresolved V genes explain less than half of these, and the others have no known cause. That table furnishes V, J and clone size, whereas the DNA furnished D and trimming. The sample yields hundreds of thousands of clones; 95% to 96% were counted once. The biggest ten clones account for about 0.12% of the sample.

General conclusions and limits of the study: Only blood was sampled, and tissue TCR repertoires likely differ from those in blood. Pairwise subsampling led to the expectation that sequencing depth would affect the degree of clonotype sharing among donors. Even with the large sequencing depth, rarefaction of the sorted-subset datasets indicated that sequencing was incomplete. Compared with non-shared clonotypes, the clonotypes found in all four sorted-subset donors had higher generation probabilities. Sharing across a handful of donors was observed for around 5% of naive CD4, 3.5% of naive CD8, around 2.5% of memory CD4, and roughly 0.4% of memory CD8 clonotypes. Larger estimated clonotype richness was generally found for naive subsets than for memory subsets. The genetic and exposure-history diversity represented was limited by the small number of donors.

CD8 naive samples were obtained by positive selection for CCR7 among CD45RO-negative cells, yielding a CD45RA+CCR7+ population from which TemRA cells were excluded. The donors were healthy, HIV-negative adults with no recently reported acute infections or vaccinations. Every donor was a Caucasian adult living in Nashville, Tennessee, USA. Blood was obtained by leukapheresis, after which PBMCs were separated by Ficoll-Histopaque density gradient centrifugation and cryopreserved in liquid nitrogen vapor phase. Analytical flow cytometry was used to check the purity and quantity of each magnetically sorted T cell population. From each sorted fraction, genomic DNA was isolated and quantified by UV absorbance on a Nanodrop 2000c.

This TCR came from a woman under 40 in good health. The sample was naive CD8+ T cells sorted from blood. Reading the label with the study, this specimen's cell subset or site is: CD45RA+CCR7+. The chain is assembled from TRBV7-2 and TRBJ2-7; 13 nucleotides in the junction match TRBD2. In nucleotides, the sequence is TGTGCCAGCAGCTGGGGACTAGCGGGATCATGGGTATACGAGCAGTACTTC. Its protein product is CASSWGLAGSWVYEQYF.